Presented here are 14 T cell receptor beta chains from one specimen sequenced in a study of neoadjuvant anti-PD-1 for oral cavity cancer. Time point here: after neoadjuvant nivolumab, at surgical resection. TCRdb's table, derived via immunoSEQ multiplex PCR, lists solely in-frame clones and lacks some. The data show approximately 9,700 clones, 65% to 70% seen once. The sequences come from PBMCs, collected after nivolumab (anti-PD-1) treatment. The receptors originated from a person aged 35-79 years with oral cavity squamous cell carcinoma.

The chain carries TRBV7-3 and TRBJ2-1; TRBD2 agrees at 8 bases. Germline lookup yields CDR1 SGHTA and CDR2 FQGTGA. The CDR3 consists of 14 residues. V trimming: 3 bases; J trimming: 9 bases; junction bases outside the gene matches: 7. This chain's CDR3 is CASSFTTSAGEQFF. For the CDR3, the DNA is TGTGCCAGCAGCTTCACGACTAGCGCGGGTGAGCAGTTCTTC.

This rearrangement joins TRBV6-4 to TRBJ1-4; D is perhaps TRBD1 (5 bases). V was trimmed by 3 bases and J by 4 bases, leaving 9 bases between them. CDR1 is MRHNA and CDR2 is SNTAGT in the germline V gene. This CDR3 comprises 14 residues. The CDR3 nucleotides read TGTGCCAGCAGTGAGCGACAGTATAATGAAAAACTGTTTTTT. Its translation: CASSERQYNEKLFF.

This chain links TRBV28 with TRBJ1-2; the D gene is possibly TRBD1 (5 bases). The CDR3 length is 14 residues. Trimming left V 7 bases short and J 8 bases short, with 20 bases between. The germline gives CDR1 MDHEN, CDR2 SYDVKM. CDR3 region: CASKEGTELEGYTF. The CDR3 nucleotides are TGTGCCAGCAAGGAGGGGACCGAACTAGAGGGCTACACCTTC.

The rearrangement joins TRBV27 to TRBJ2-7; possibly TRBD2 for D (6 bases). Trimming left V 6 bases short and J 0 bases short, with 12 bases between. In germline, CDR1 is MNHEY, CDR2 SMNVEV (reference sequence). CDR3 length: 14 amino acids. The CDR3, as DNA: TGTGCCAGCAGCCCCATCGGGAGCTCCTACGAGCAGTACTTC. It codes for CASSPIGSSYEQYF.

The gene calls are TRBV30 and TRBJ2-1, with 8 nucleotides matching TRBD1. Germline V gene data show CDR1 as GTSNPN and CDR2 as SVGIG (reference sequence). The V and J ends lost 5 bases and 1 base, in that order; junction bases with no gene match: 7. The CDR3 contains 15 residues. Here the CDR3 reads CAWDPTGGSYNEQFF. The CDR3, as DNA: TGTGCCTGGGACCCTACAGGGGGATCCTACAATGAGCAGTTCTTC.

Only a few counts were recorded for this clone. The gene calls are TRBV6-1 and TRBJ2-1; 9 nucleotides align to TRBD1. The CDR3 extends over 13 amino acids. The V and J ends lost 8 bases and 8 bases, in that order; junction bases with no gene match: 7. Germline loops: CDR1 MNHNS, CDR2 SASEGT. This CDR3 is CASSGTGLHEQFF. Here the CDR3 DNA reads TGTGCCAGCTCCGGGACAGGGCTCCATGAGCAGTTCTTC.

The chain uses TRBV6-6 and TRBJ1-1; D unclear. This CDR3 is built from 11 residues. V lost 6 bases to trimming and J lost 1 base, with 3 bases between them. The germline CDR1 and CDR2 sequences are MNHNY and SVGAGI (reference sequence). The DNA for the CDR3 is TGTGCCAGCAGCTCGAACACTGAAGCTTTCTTT. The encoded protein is CASSSNTEAFF.

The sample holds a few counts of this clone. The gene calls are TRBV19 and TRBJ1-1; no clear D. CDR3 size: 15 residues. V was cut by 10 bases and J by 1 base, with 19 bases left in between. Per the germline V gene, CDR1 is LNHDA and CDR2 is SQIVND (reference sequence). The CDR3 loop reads CATSPVGEWNTEAFF. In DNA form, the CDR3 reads TGTGCCACCTCCCCGGTTGGGGAGTGGAACACTGAAGCTTTCTTT. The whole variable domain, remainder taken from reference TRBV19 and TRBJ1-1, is DGGITQSPKYLFRKEGQNVTLSCEQNLNHDAMYWYRQDPGQGLRLIYYSQIVNDFQKGDIAEGYSVSREKKESFPLTVTSAQKNPTAFYLCATSPVGEWNTEAFFGQGTRLTVV.

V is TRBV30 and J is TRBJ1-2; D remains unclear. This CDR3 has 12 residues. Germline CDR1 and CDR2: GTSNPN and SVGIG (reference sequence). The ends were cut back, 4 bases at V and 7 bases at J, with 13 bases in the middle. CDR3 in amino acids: CAWTLGYPGYTF. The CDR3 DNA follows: TGTGCCTGGACTCTAGGCTACCCTGGCTACACCTTC.

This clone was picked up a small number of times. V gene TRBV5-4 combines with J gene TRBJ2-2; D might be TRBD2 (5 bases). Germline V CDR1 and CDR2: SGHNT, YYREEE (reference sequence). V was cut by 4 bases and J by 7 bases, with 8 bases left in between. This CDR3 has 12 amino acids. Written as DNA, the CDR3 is TGTGCCAGCAGCCCCCGGGGCGGGGAGCTGTTTTTT. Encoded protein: CASSPRGGELFF.

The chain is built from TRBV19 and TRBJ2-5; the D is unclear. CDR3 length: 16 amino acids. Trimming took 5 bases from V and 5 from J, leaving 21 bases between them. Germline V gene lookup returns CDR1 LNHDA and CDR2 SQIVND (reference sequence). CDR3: CASSSRTVLGRETQYF. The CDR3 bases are TGTGCCAGTAGTTCCAGGACGGTACTTGGCAGGGAGACCCAGTACTTC.

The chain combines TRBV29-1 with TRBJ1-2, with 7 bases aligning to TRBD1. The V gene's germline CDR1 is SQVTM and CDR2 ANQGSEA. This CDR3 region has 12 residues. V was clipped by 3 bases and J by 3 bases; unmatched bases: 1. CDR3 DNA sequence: TGCAGCGTTGAGGGACAGCACTATGGCTACACCTTC. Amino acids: CSVEGQHYGYTF.

The CDR3 protein is CASSPPEGAGSYNEQFF. CDR3 nucleotides: TGTGCCAGTAGTCCTCCGGAGGGAGCGGGCTCCTACAATGAGCAGTTCTTC. The rearrangement joins TRBV19 to TRBJ2-1; D is perhaps TRBD2 (6 bases). CDR3 length: 17 amino acids. Trimming took 5 bases from V and 0 from J, leaving 17 bases between them. The germline V gene has CDR1 LNHDA and CDR2 SQIVND (reference sequence).

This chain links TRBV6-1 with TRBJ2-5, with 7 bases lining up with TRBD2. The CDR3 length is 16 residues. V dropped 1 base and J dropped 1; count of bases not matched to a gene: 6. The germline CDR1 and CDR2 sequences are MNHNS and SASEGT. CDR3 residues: CASSEGFGRVQETQYF. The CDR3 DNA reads TGTGCCAGCAGTGAAGGGTTTGGGAGGGTCCAAGAGACCCAGTACTTC.